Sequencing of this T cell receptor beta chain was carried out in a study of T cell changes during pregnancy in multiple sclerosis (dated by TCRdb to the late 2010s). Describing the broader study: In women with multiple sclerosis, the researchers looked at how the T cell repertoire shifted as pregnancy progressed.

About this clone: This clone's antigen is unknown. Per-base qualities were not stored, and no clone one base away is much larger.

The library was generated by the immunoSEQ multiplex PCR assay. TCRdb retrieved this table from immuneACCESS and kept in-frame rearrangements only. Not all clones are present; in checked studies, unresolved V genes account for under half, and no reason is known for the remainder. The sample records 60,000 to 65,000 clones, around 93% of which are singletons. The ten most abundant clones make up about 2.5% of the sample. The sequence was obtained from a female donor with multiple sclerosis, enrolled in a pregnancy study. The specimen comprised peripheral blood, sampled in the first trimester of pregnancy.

This receptor has the CDR3 CASRQAGGQLDTQYF. The bases read TGTGCCAGCAGGCAAGCGGGAGGGCAGTTGGATACGCAGTATTTT. The chain is assembled from TRBV6-6 and TRBJ2-3; TRBD2 aligns with 10 central bases. Via the germline V gene (reference sequence), CDR1 is MNHNY and CDR2 SVGAGI. The CDR3, from cysteine to phenylalanine, totals 15 residues. The retained sequence is limited to the CDR3, 45 bases, with the frame set at the first base. Clipping removes 6 bases from V and 6 bases from J, with 9 as the unmatched junction base count.